The 5 T cell receptor beta chains given below trace back to one sample, sequenced in a study of shared clonotypes between healthy human individuals. The data were produced by immunoSEQ multiplex PCR, yet TCRdb's version contains in-frame clones alone and is incomplete. This sample has under 600,000 clones, with nearly 80% found just once. Sequencing was carried out using PBMCs. The source is a woman between 40 and 55 years old in good health. Some clones in this sample may be carry-over from other donors' samples.

This clone was seen a handful of times. The V gene is TRBV7-2, the J gene TRBJ2-7, with 8 bases that match TRBD1. The germline CDR1 and CDR2 sequences are SGHTA and FQGNSA. The trim removed 5 bases at V and 4 bases at J, leaving 13 bases unmatched. This CDR3 spans 16 amino acids. In nucleotides, the CDR3 is TGTGCCAGCAGCCCTATCCTGGCAGGGGGCGTGTACGAGCAGTACTTC. Translating gives CASSPILAGGVYEQYF.

Remarks on this clone: Other DNA sequences in the same sample also yield this CDR3. The chain combines TRBV9 with TRBJ2-2; D is unclear. The ends were cut back, 0 bases at V and 6 bases at J, with 3 bases in the middle. Germline V gives CDR1 SGDLS, CDR2 YYNGEE. CDR3 length equals 12 residues. The CDR3 reads CASSVEPGELFF. CDR3 DNA: TGTGCCAGCAGCGTAGAACCCGGGGAGCTGTTTTTT.

The V and J genes are TRBV5-4 and TRBJ1-2; weak D call: TRBD1 (6 bases). The V and J ends lost 4 bases and 8 bases respectively, with 12 bases between them. CDR3 length: 12 amino acids. Per the germline V gene, CDR1 is SGHNT and CDR2 is YYREEE (reference sequence). The CDR3 spells CASSLWTDGYTF. In nucleotides, the CDR3 is TGTGCCAGCAGCCTGTGGACAGACGGCTACACCTTC. The full variable domain, its missing parts supplied by reference TRBV5-4 and TRBJ1-2, is ETGVTQSPTHLIKTRGQQVTLRCSSQSGHNTVSWYQQALGQGPQFIFQYYREEENGRGNFPPRFSGLQFPNYSSELNVNALELDDSALYLCASSLWTDGYTFGSGTRLTVV.

The chain combines TRBV2 with TRBJ2-2; D not certain. The CDR3 runs 15 residues. In germline, CDR1 is SNHLY, CDR2 FYNNEI. The V end lost 3 bases, the J end lost 2 bases, and 10 bases lay between the germline ends. Here the CDR3 DNA reads TGTGCCAGCAGTGACACGACTCTTAACACCGGGGAGCTGTTTTTT. It specifies CASSDTTLNTGELFF.

The J gene is TRBJ1-2, the V gene TRBV10-3, with a weak D call TRBD1 (5 bases). V gave up 5 bases and J gave up 4 bases, with 8 bases separating them. Germline assignment: CDR1 ENHRY and CDR2 SYGVKD. This CDR3 has 12 amino acids. The CDR3 here is CAISTDSYGYTF. CDR3 nucleotides: TGTGCCATCAGTACCGACAGCTATGGCTACACCTTC.